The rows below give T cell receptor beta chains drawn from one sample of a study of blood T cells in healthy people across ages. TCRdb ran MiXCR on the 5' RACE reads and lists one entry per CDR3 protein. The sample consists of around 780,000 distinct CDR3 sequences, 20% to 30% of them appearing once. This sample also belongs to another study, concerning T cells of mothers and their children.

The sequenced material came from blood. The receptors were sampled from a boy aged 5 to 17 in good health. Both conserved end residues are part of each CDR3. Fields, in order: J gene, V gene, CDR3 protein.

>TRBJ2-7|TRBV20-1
CSARVGWPPEQYF
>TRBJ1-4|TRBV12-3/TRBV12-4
CASRESAANEKLFF
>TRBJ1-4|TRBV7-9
CASSLLITANEKLFF
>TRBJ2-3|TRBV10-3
CAISESLGQTGGDTQYF
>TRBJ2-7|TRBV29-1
CSVQLGSYEQYF
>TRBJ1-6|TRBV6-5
CASSYSDRATYNSPLHF
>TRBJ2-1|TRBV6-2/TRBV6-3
CASSYPTSGRGNEQFF
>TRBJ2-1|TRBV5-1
CASSSLAGSYNEQFF
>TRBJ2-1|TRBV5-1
CASSLVSSEYNEQFF
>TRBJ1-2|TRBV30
CAWTANYGYTF
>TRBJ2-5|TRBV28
CASRPRGHPGETQYF
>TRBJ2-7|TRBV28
CASNSRRGLAKFGEQYF
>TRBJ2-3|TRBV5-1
CASSTADVTDTQYF
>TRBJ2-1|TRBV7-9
CASSLEVRPLDEQFF
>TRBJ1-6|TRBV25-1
CASSDTTNNSPLHF
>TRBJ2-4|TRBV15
CATSREGSGAKNIQYF
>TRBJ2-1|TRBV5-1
CASRLAESSYNEQFF
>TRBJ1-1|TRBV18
CASSPRRGEEGAFF
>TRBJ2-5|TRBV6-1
CASSGGTSGKETQYF
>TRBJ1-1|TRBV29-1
CSVDSSVEAFF
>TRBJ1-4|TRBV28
CASSSLTGGDEKLFF
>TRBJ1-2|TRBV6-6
CASRSQGQPNYGYTF
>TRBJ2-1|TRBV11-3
CASSPNGGAYNEQFF
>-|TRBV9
CASSVAAVYNEQFF
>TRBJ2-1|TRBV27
CASSSQWAGGLYNEQFF
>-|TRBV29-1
CSVDRGRGWDEQFF
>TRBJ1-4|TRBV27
CASGSRPVTNEKLFF
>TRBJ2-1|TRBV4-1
CASNEGAISYNEQFF
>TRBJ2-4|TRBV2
CASSEELGRIQYF
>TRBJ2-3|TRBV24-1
CAAATGQGKDTDTQYF
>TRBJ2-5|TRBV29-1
CSVAATSGETQYF
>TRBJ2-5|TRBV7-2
CASSLVVPSGGVYQETQYF
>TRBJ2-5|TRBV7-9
CASSFTGGDETQYF
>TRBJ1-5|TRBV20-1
CSGRVFNQPQHF
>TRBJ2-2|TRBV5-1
CASSWDRGETGELFF
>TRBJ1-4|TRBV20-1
CSASGTGGSQEKLFF
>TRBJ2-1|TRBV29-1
CSGFSGTSGYNEQFF
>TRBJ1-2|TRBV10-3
CAISDSARGGRHGYTF
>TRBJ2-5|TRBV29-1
CSVVGDTGGETQYF
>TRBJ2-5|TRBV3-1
CASSEPRGTQYF
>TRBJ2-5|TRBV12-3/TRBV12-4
CASSFSSGREQYF
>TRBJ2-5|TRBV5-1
CASTTGSSGGVQETQYF
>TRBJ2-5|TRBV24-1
CATSDAPAAPQETQYF
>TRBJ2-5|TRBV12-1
CASSYGGRRTNQETQYF
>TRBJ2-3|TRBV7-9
CASKQAGRLTDTQYF
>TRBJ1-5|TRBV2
CASSEAPTVRMTGYSNQPQHF
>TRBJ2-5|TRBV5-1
CASSLPSGGTGETQYF
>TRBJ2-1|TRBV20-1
CSASFSLYNEQFF
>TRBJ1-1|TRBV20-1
CSAKDRGNTEAFF
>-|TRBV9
CASSSGFDEQYF